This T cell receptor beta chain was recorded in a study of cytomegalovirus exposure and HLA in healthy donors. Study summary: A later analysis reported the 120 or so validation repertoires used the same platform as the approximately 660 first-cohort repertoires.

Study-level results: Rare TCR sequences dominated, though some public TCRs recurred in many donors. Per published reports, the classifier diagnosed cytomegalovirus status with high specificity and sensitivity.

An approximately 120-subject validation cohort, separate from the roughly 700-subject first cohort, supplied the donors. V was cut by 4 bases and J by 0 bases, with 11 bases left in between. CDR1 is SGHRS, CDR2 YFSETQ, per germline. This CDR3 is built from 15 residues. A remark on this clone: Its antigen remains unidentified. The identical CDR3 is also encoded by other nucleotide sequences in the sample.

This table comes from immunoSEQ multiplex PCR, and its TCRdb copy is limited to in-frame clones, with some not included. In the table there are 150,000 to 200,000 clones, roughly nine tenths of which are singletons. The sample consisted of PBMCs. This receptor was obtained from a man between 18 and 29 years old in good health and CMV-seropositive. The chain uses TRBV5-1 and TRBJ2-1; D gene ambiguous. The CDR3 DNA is TGCGCCAGCAGCCTGGACGGTAGCTCCTACAATGAGCAGTTCTTC. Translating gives CASSLDGSSYNEQFF.